The rows below give T cell receptor beta chains drawn from one sample of a study of T cells in Graves' hyperthyroidism and ophthalmopathy. TCRdb re-called the multiplex PCR reads with MiXCR, one entry per CDR3 protein. The sample records about 770,000 distinct CDR3 sequences, approximately 19% being singletons. The source material was blood. Every receptor here comes from a woman aged 45-65 years with Graves' hyperthyroidism that later progressed to Graves' ophthalmopathy. Both conserved end residues are part of each CDR3. The D gene is left open where the match is weak.

V	D	J	CDR3
TRBV25-1	-	TRBJ2-3	CASRDGGATDTQYF
TRBV7-9	-	TRBJ2-7	CASRDSEFTYEQYF
TRBV12-3/TRBV12-4	-	TRBJ1-5	CASSADSQPQHF
TRBV12-3/TRBV12-4	TRBD1	TRBJ1-6	CASSLGGTGPLNSPLHF
TRBV6-2/TRBV6-3	TRBD2	TRBJ2-3	CASSPRGGAWDTQYF
TRBV2	-	TRBJ1-5	CASSEYFYSNQPQHF
TRBV5-1	TRBD1	TRBJ2-2	CASSFTGGMTGELFF
TRBV10-3	-	TRBJ2-7	CAITWASSYEQYF
TRBV7-9	-	TRBJ1-6	CASSRQGDNSPLHF
TRBV19	-	TRBJ2-7	CATGTPPYEQYF
TRBV20-1	-	TRBJ2-3	CSASSLRDTQYF
TRBV19	-	TRBJ1-5	CASSTSGTADHQPQHF
TRBV5-1	-	TRBJ2-3	CASSLDLVGHTQYF
TRBV10-2	-	TRBJ1-2	CASSEATSGYTF
TRBV14	-	TRBJ2-7	CASSQATGGYEQYF
TRBV11-3	-	TRBJ1-1	CASSRGAGTEAFF
TRBV7-6	-	TRBJ2-2	CASSLDTSFGELFF
TRBV12-3/TRBV12-4	-	TRBJ2-3	CASSPKDTQYF
TRBV20-1	-	TRBJ1-6	CSASLHGGPSSGPLHF
TRBV10-3	-	TRBJ2-1	CAISDRVGRPNEQFF
TRBV18	-	TRBJ1-1	CASSPTGLGDTEAFF
TRBV6-1	TRBD1	TRBJ2-7	CASSERTGWDEQYF
TRBV12-3/TRBV12-4	TRBD2	TRBJ2-3	CASSLDSSRGGPDTQYF
TRBV3-1	TRBD2	TRBJ2-3	CASSRFLAGEITDTQYF
TRBV6-1	-	TRBJ1-2	CASSRLQVSNYGYTF
TRBV2	-	TRBJ2-2	CASRWLANTGELFF
TRBV3-1	-	TRBJ1-5	CASSQGSGSSNQPQHF
TRBV11-1	-	TRBJ2-1	CASSLVAEQFF
TRBV3-1	-	TRBJ1-2	CASSAHGLYYGYTF
TRBV3-1	TRBD1	TRBJ2-7	CASSMEQGFSFSSYEQYF
TRBV12-3/TRBV12-4	-	TRBJ1-2	CASGQGNYGYTF
TRBV6-2/TRBV6-3	-	TRBJ2-3	CASGYFSTDTQYF
TRBV20-1	TRBD1	TRBJ1-1	CSARGNRGRTEAFF
TRBV11-3	-	TRBJ2-3	CASSLGATPSTDTQYF
TRBV18	TRBD1	TRBJ1-1	CASPDRDRGLNTEAFF
TRBV20-1	-	TRBJ2-5	CSAAIRETQYF
TRBV3-1	TRBD2	TRBJ2-1	CASSPLSGGADEQFF
TRBV6-1	TRBD2	TRBJ2-1	CASRTGTSGGAVKFF
TRBV5-4	TRBD2	TRBJ2-1	CASSSKRGADNEQFF
TRBV11-2	-	TRBJ1-1	CASSLFGRDSWGTAFF
TRBV27	-	TRBJ1-1	CASSLWKQGGEAFF
TRBV12-3/TRBV12-4	-	TRBJ1-2	CASTHPHYGYTF
TRBV7-9	-	TRBJ1-1	CASSLASLMNTEAFF
TRBV18	-	TRBJ1-5	CASSPRGGGNQPQHF
TRBV5-6	TRBD1	TRBJ1-5	CASSRDRGMANQPQHF
TRBV20-1	-	TRBJ1-1	CSARGRSNTEAFF